Listed here is a single T cell receptor (beta chain). The record originates from a study of blood T cell repertoires in COVID-19. Background on the study: The United States, Italy and Spain provided the acute and convalescent COVID-19 samples. Sources were T cells, B-cell-depleted T cells, or PBMCs; the material itself was cDNA or gDNA.

The CDR3 contains 14 residues. The V gene's germline CDR1 is LNHDA and CDR2 SQIVND (reference sequence). V dropped 3 bases and J dropped 3; count of bases not matched to a gene: 4. The repertoire was sequenced with immunoSEQ multiplex PCR; TCRdb's copy has only in-frame clones and lacks some. Seen here are about 65,000 clones, about 81% observed once, and the top ten hold 14% to 15%. The chain uses TRBV19 and TRBJ2-7, with 8 bases lining up with TRBD2. Material for sequencing was peripheral blood. This clonotype originated in an elderly man with acute or convalescent COVID-19. CDR3 sequence reads: CASSIQRGNYEQYF. CDR3 coding DNA: TGTGCCAGTAGTATCCAGCGGGGGAACTACGAGCAGTACTTC.